What follows are 30 T cell receptor beta chains derived from one specimen sequenced in a study of cytomegalovirus exposure and HLA in healthy donors. TCRdb keeps only in-frame clones here, not all; method: immunoSEQ multiplex PCR. Seen here are tens of thousands of clones, about 96% observed once, and the top ten hold under 1.5%. The sample consisted of PBMCs. Receptors were obtained from a woman aged 18-29 years in good health and CMV-seronegative.

The chain recombines TRBV28 with TRBJ1-1; 8 bases match TRBD1. Germline CDR1 and CDR2: MDHEN and SYDVKM. There are 16 residues in the CDR3. Losses at the gene ends were 5 bases for V and 0 bases for J; bases not matched to a gene: 8. In DNA, the CDR3 is TGTGCCAGCAGTCCCCACGGACAGGGAGTGAACACTGAAGCTTTCTTT. This translates into CASSPHGQGVNTEAFF.

This rearrangement joins TRBV6-6 to TRBJ2-3; D possibly corresponds to TRBD2 (6 bases). CDR1 MNHNY and CDR2 SVGAGI come from the germline V gene (reference sequence). Trimming took off 4 bases at V and 5 bases at J, with 13 bases between the two ends. CDR3 size: 14 residues. CDR3 loop: CASSWAGTVDTQYF. The CDR3 DNA reads as TGTGCCAGCAGTTGGGCGGGAACGGTAGATACGCAGTATTTT.

The V call is TRBV7-2, the J call TRBJ2-2; D might be TRBD1 (6 bases). The CDR3 is made up of 16 amino acids. CDR1 and CDR2 from the germline V gene are SGHTA and FQGNSA. With 7 bases removed from V and 2 bases from J, the gap between germline ends came to 17 bases. The CDR3 reads CASKLTGTKNTGELFF. CDR3 bases: TGTGCCAGCAAGCTGACCGGGACAAAAAACACCGGGGAGCTGTTTTTT.

This chain links TRBV11-3 with TRBJ1-1; TRBD1 aligns across 10 bases. J gave up 8 bases and V 1 base, and 4 bases lay outside the gene matches. The CDR3 extends over 14 amino acids. Germline CDR1 SGHNT, CDR2 YENEEA. The CDR3: CASSLGQGAAEAFF. In DNA form, the CDR3 reads TGTGCCAGCAGCTTAGGACAGGGGGCGGCCGAAGCTTTCTTT.

The rearrangement links TRBV28 to TRBJ1-1, with TRBD1 matching over 11 bases. The V and J ends lost 6 bases and 9 bases, in that order; junction bases with no gene match: 6. Per the germline V gene, CDR1 is MDHEN and CDR2 is SYDVKM. The CDR3 extends over 13 amino acids. CDR3 DNA sequence: TGTGCCAGCAGCCCGGACAGGGGGCCTCAAGCTTTCTTT. It is translated as CASSPDRGPQAFF.

V gene TRBV25-1 combines with J gene TRBJ2-4; 8 bases line up with TRBD1. The germline gives CDR1 MGHDK, CDR2 SYGVNS. The CDR3 covers 17 residues. The trim removed 3 bases at V and 1 base at J, leaving 8 bases unmatched. The CDR3 sequence: CASSDPSTGVAKNIQYF. CDR3 DNA: TGTGCCAGCAGTGACCCCTCGACAGGGGTTGCCAAAAACATTCAGTACTTC.

The V and J genes are TRBV6-4 and TRBJ2-1, with 11 nucleotides matching TRBD2. The V gene end was trimmed by 6 bases and the J gene end by 4 bases; junction bases not matched to a gene: 5. In germline, CDR1 is MRHNA, CDR2 SNTAGT. The CDR3 contains 15 residues. CDR3 sequence (DNA): TGTGCCAGCAGCCCCGGGACTAGCGGTTACAATGAGCAGTTCTTC. It yields the protein CASSPGTSGYNEQFF.

This chain links TRBV14 with TRBJ2-7; TRBD2 aligns across 13 bases. Germline loops: CDR1 SGHDN, CDR2 FVKESK. The length of the CDR3 is 16 residues. Losses at the gene ends were 4 bases for V and 4 bases for J; bases not matched to a gene: 7. The CDR3 coding sequence is TGTGCCAGCAGCCTAATCGGACTAGCGGGAGCATACGAGCAGTACTTC. It yields the protein CASSLIGLAGAYEQYF.

This sequence joins TRBV7-6 and TRBJ2-5, with TRBD2 identical over 10 bases. Germline lookup yields CDR1 SGHVS and CDR2 FNYEAQ. V shed 2 bases, J shed 2 bases, and the junction held 2 bases outside the gene matches. CDR3 size: 15 residues. Written as DNA, the CDR3 is TGTGCCAGCAGCTTATCTAGCGGGGGACAAGAGACCCAGTACTTC. This translates into CASSLSSGGQETQYF.

The V call is TRBV30, the J call TRBJ2-2, with TRBD2 identical over 14 bases. The CDR3 runs to 14 residues. Unmatched junction bases numbered 0, after V lost 3 bases and J lost 6 bases. CDR1 is GTSNPN and CDR2 is SVGIG in the germline V gene (reference sequence). CDR3 amino acids: CAWRGLAGAGELFF. In DNA, the CDR3 is TGTGCCTGGAGGGGACTAGCGGGGGCCGGGGAGCTGTTTTTT.

The chain joins TRBV28 to TRBJ2-6; 8 bases map to TRBD2. V lost 6 bases, J lost 1 base, and 8 bases stayed unmatched. This CDR3 spans 17 amino acids. In germline, CDR1 is MDHEN, CDR2 SYDVKM. CDR3 region: CASSQRGGVSGANVLTF. As DNA, the CDR3 is TGTGCCAGCAGCCAACGGGGGGGGGTTTCTGGGGCCAACGTCCTGACTTTC.

This rearrangement joins TRBV6-4 to TRBJ2-7, with D tentatively TRBD1 (5 bases). Trimming removed 2 bases at V and 0 bases at J, with 14 bases between. CDR3 length: 16 residues. Germline V gene data show CDR1 as MRHNA and CDR2 as SNTAGT. In nucleotides, the CDR3 is TGTGCCAGCAGTGACCCACCCAGGGATAGCTCCTACGAGCAGTACTTC. This gives the protein CASSDPPRDSSYEQYF.

The rearrangement uses TRBV5-4 and TRBJ1-1, with 10 bases aligning to TRBD1. The V gene end was trimmed by 4 bases and the J gene end by 2 bases; junction bases not matched to a gene: 2. This CDR3 has 14 amino acids. CDR1 is SGHNT and CDR2 is YYREEE in the germline V gene (reference sequence). CDR3 bases: TGTGCCAGCAGCCGACAGGGGGCAAACACTGAAGCTTTCTTT. This codes for CASSRQGANTEAFF.

V is TRBV7-3 and J is TRBJ2-1, with 8 bases fitting TRBD1. V shed 5 bases and J 6 bases; nucleotides not matched to a gene: 12. From germline, CDR1 is SGHTA and CDR2 FQGTGA. The CDR3 totals 16 residues. In DNA form, the CDR3 reads TGTGCCAGCAGCACACTCCCCCGGGACAGGCCCAATGAGCAGTTCTTC. It is translated as CASSTLPRDRPNEQFF.

The genes are TRBV28 and TRBJ2-1, with TRBD2 matching 11 bases. CDR1 MDHEN and CDR2 SYDVKM come from the germline V gene. The CDR3 extends over 14 amino acids. V dropped 6 bases and J dropped 3; count of bases not matched to a gene: 1. CDR3 loop: CASSLAGGYNEQFF. CDR3 coding DNA: TGTGCCAGCAGCCTAGCGGGAGGCTACAATGAGCAGTTCTTC. Combining the CDR3 with reference TRBV28 and TRBJ2-1 gives the whole variable domain DVKVTQSSRYLVKRTGEKVFLECVQDMDHENMFWYRQDPGLGLRLIYFSYDVKMKEKGDIPEGYSVSREKKERFSLILESASTNQTSMYLCASSLAGGYNEQFFGPGTRLTVL.

The chain carries TRBV9 and TRBJ2-7; 9 nucleotides align to TRBD1. CDR1 is SGDLS, CDR2 YYNGEE, per germline. V lost 4 bases and J lost 7; bases outside the gene matches: 6. The CDR3 has 13 residues. The chain's CDR3 is CASSPQTGGEQYF. Written as DNA, the CDR3 is TGTGCCAGCAGCCCCCAGACAGGGGGTGAGCAGTACTTC.

The chain employs TRBV29-1 and TRBJ1-3, with TRBD1 as a possible D gene (6 bases). V gave up 4 bases and J gave up 8 bases, with 18 bases separating them. The CDR3 consists of 14 residues. Germline V gene sequence: CDR1 SQVTM, CDR2 ANQGSEA. The CDR3 is CSVAPGGRGDTIYF. The CDR3 DNA is TGCAGCGTTGCACCCGGGGGGCGCGGTGACACCATATATTTT.

The J gene is TRBJ2-1, the V gene TRBV28; D possibly corresponds to TRBD1 (5 bases). In germline, CDR1 is MDHEN, CDR2 SYDVKM. With 2 bases removed from V and 7 bases from J, the gap between germline ends came to 15 bases. The CDR3 has 15 amino acids. The CDR3 spells CASSLGSSDRNEQFF. Written as DNA, the CDR3 is TGTGCCAGCAGTTTAGGCAGCTCTGACAGAAATGAGCAGTTCTTC.

This sequence joins TRBV7-2 and TRBJ2-2, with D unclear. V lost 4 bases, J lost 1 base, and 4 bases lay in between. The CDR3 runs to 13 residues. CDR1 is SGHTA, CDR2 FQGNSA, per germline. As DNA, the CDR3 is TGTGCCAGCAGCTCGGGGAACACCGGGGAGCTGTTTTTT. Protein: CASSSGNTGELFF.

This chain joins TRBV9 and TRBJ2-1; 10 nucleotides agree with TRBD1. Germline V CDR1 and CDR2: SGDLS, YYNGEE. This CDR3 is built from 16 residues. V lost 4 bases to trimming and J lost 6 bases; unmatched junction nucleotides: 10. Here the CDR3 DNA reads TGTGCCAGCAGCAGGGGCTGGACAGGGGGATCCAATGAGCAGTTCTTC. Protein: CASSRGWTGGSNEQFF.

The chain has TRBV28 and TRBJ2-3; 12 positions match TRBD2. Germline V lookup: CDR1 MDHEN, CDR2 SYDVKM. The CDR3 is 17 amino acids. The trim removed 5 bases at V and 6 bases at J, leaving 12 bases unmatched. The CDR3 reads CASSPPSGRAPWDTQYF. The CDR3 region has the DNA TGTGCCAGCAGTCCACCTAGCGGGAGGGCCCCTTGGGATACGCAGTATTTT. The full variable domain, its missing parts supplied by reference TRBV28 and TRBJ2-3, is DVKVTQSSRYLVKRTGEKVFLECVQDMDHENMFWYRQDPGLGLRLIYFSYDVKMKEKGDIPEGYSVSREKKERFSLILESASTNQTSMYLCASSPPSGRAPWDTQYFGPGTRLTVL.

The rearrangement links TRBV6-1 to TRBJ2-1, with D tentatively TRBD2 (5 bases). Germline CDR1 MNHNS, CDR2 SASEGT. The CDR3 extends over 14 amino acids. V was clipped by 2 bases and J by 10 bases, with 15 bases between them. This CDR3 is CASSESGPRGEQFF. The CDR3 region has the DNA TGTGCCAGCAGTGAATCCGGGCCCAGAGGGGAGCAGTTCTTC.

The rearrangement uses TRBV4-3 and TRBJ1-4; maybe TRBD1 (5 bases). CDR1 and CDR2 (germline): LGHNA, YSLEER. The CDR3 spans 16 residues. The V end was cut by 0 bases, the J end by 4 bases, with 12 bases between. The CDR3 nucleotides read TGCGCCAGCAGCCAAGATCTCGGGGGTGGTAATGAAAAACTGTTTTTT. This gives the protein CASSQDLGGGNEKLFF.

The chain combines TRBV5-1 with TRBJ2-1; 9 bases agree with TRBD2. The germline gives CDR1 SGHRS, CDR2 YFSETQ. The V gene end was trimmed by 1 base and the J gene end by 9 bases; junction bases not matched to a gene: 14. The CDR3 runs 17 residues. As DNA, the CDR3 is TGCGCCAGCAGCTTGCGGGCTAGCGGGGACCCCTTGGGTGAGCAGTTCTTC. Amino acid sequence: CASSLRASGDPLGEQFF.

The CDR3 nucleotides read TGCGCCAGCAGCCGCCTCGGACTAGCGGGCTCCGGGGAGCTGTTTTTT. Its translation is CASSRLGLAGSGELFF. The rearrangement joins TRBV4-1 to TRBJ2-2; 11 positions agree with TRBD2. Looked up from germline, CDR1 is MGHRA and CDR2 is YSYEKL. The CDR3 has 16 residues. J gave up 6 bases and V 4 bases, and 7 bases lay outside the gene matches.

This sequence joins TRBV9 and TRBJ1-2; the D gene is possibly TRBD1 (6 bases). The CDR3 has 15 residues. Trimming pared 4 bases from V and 2 bases from J, leaving 15 bases between. CDR1 and CDR2 from the germline V gene are SGDLS and YYNGEE. The CDR3 DNA is TGTGCCAGCAGCCCCAAAGGTCAGGGGAACTATGGCTACACCTTC. Protein sequence: CASSPKGQGNYGYTF.

The CDR3 sequence is CASSRTGLEAFF. CDR3 coding DNA: TGTGCCAGCAGCCGGACAGGCCTTGAAGCTTTCTTT. The V and J genes are TRBV6-6 and TRBJ1-1; 7 positions match TRBD1. The V gene's germline CDR1 is MNHNY and CDR2 SVGAGI (reference sequence). The trim removed 6 bases at V and 7 bases at J, leaving 5 bases unmatched. CDR3 size: 12 residues.

V gene TRBV27 combines with J gene TRBJ1-4; 8 nucleotides match TRBD1. In germline, CDR1 is MNHEY, CDR2 SMNVEV (reference sequence). V shed 8 bases and J 7 bases; nucleotides not matched to a gene: 9. The CDR3 is 14 amino acids. The CDR3 coding sequence is TGTGCCAGCGGAGACAGGGGTGCGGGTGAAAAACTGTTTTTT. It yields the protein CASGDRGAGEKLFF.

The chain recombines TRBV6-5 with TRBJ2-3, with TRBD2 identical over 14 bases. Trimming took 9 bases from V and 5 from J; bases not matched to a gene: 7. The CDR3 has 15 residues. The germline CDR1 and CDR2 sequences are MNHEY and SVGAGI. Here the CDR3 reads CASGGTSGGGDTQYF. The CDR3 DNA reads TGTGCCAGTGGTGGGACTAGCGGGGGTGGAGATACGCAGTATTTT.

The J gene is TRBJ2-7, the V gene TRBV4-3; 12 nucleotides line up with TRBD1. There are 19 residues in the CDR3. V lost 4 bases to trimming and J lost 4 bases; unmatched junction nucleotides: 17. The germline CDR1 and CDR2 sequences are LGHNA and YSLEER. The CDR3 here is CASSRQLGQGASRHYEQYF. CDR3 in DNA: TGCGCCAGCAGCCGCCAACTGGGACAGGGGGCCTCTCGGCATTACGAGCAGTACTTC.